These 20 T cell receptor beta chains were all obtained from the same sample, sequenced in a study of blood T cell repertoires in COVID-19. Only in-frame clones appear in the TCRdb table, and some are missing; sequencing was by immunoSEQ multiplex PCR. This sample carries some 83,000 clones, around 86% of them seen once, and the ten largest clones take 8%. Sequenced input: peripheral blood. These receptors were collected from a man aged 80 or over with active or convalescent COVID-19.

The rearrangement uses TRBV29-1 and TRBJ1-3; D is unclear. The CDR3 sequence is 13 residues long. Germline V gene data show CDR1 as SQVTM and CDR2 as ANQGSEA. The ends were cut back, 7 bases at V and 0 bases at J, with 10 bases in the middle. CDR3 protein: CSGEFPSGNTIYF. The CDR3 DNA is TGCAGCGGGGAGTTTCCCTCTGGAAACACCATATATTTT.

This rearrangement joins TRBV19 to TRBJ2-2; TRBD2 might be the D (7 bases). Trimming pared 5 bases from V and 5 bases from J, leaving 12 bases between. Germline values: CDR1 LNHDA, CDR2 SQIVND (reference sequence). The CDR3 spans 14 residues. The CDR3 region has the DNA TGTGCCAGTAGTCTAGGGGGAGGGACCGGGGAGCTGTTTTTT. This codes for CASSLGGGTGELFF.

The J gene is TRBJ2-1, the V gene TRBV30; 8 nucleotides align to TRBD1. The CDR3 totals 17 residues. CDR1 and CDR2 (germline): GTSNPN, SVGIG (reference sequence). The V gene end was trimmed by 4 bases and the J gene end by 1 base; junction bases not matched to a gene: 12. CDR3 loop: CAWTAGGSIRSYNEQFF. As DNA, the CDR3 is TGTGCCTGGACGGCAGGGGGCTCGATCCGGTCCTACAATGAGCAGTTCTTC.

This clone has only one observation. V is TRBV5-5 and J is TRBJ1-4; 7 bases line up with TRBD1. J gave up 7 bases and V 4 bases, and 7 bases lay outside the gene matches. Germline V lookup: CDR1 SGHKS, CDR2 YYEKEE (reference sequence). CDR3 length equals 14 residues. CDR3 residues: CASSLGTVSEKLFF. CDR3 coding DNA: TGTGCCAGCAGCCTCGGGACAGTATCTGAAAAACTGTTTTTT.

The rearrangement uses TRBV30 and TRBJ2-4; perhaps TRBD1 as D (6 bases). V was shortened by 2 bases and J by 7 bases, with 24 bases between the two germline ends. CDR1 is GTSNPN, CDR2 SVGIG, per germline (reference sequence). This CDR3 region has 17 residues. The CDR3 is CAWSMNLNRVRSNIQYF. The CDR3 nucleotides read TGTGCCTGGAGTATGAACCTAAACAGGGTTCGATCGAACATTCAGTACTTC.

This clone has only one observation. The chain carries TRBV19 and TRBJ2-2; D may be TRBD1 (5 bases). Looked up from germline, CDR1 is LNHDA and CDR2 is SQIVND (reference sequence). CDR3 length: 14 amino acids. The ends were cut back, 3 bases at V and 5 bases at J, with 10 bases in the middle. For the CDR3, the DNA is TGTGCCAGTAGTATGGGCAGGGAAACCGGGGAGCTGTTTTTT. Translating gives CASSMGRETGELFF. Supplemented by reference TRBV19 and TRBJ2-2, the full variable domain reads DGGITQSPKYLFRKEGQNVTLSCEQNLNHDAMYWYRQDPGQGLRLIYYSQIVNDFQKGDIAEGYSVSREKKESFPLTVTSAQKNPTAFYLCASSMGRETGELFFGEGSRLTVL.

The J gene is TRBJ2-1, the V gene TRBV2; 12 nucleotides agree with TRBD2. Trimming at V came to 8 bases and at J to 7 bases, leaving 3 bases not matched to a gene. The CDR3 length is 13 residues. Per the germline V gene, CDR1 is SNHLY and CDR2 is FYNNEI. CDR3 DNA sequence: TGTGCCAGCGTGACTAGCGGGAGAAATGAGCAGTTCTTC. Residues: CASVTSGRNEQFF.

The rearrangement uses TRBV3-1 (or the pseudogene TRBV3-2) and TRBJ1-4; D possibly corresponds to TRBD1 (6 bases). Germline lookup yields CDR1 LGHDT and CDR2 YNNKEL (reference sequence). With 5 bases removed from V and 6 bases from J, the gap between germline ends came to 13 bases. This CDR3 spans 14 amino acids. The CDR3 protein is CASSLDRTDEKLFF. The CDR3 region has the DNA TGTGCCAGCAGCTTAGACAGGACTGATGAAAAACTGTTTTTT.

J is TRBJ2-5 and V is TRBV11-2; 8 bases map to TRBD2. CDR3 length: 14 residues. Germline values: CDR1 SGHAT, CDR2 FQNNGV. The V segment lost 2 bases and the J segment 4 bases; nucleotides outside the gene matches: 3. For the CDR3, the DNA is TGTGCCAGCAGCTTACCCGGACTAGCAGAGACCCAGTACTTC. Translating gives CASSLPGLAETQYF.

The CDR3: CASSFGLTGELFF. CDR3 coding DNA: TGTGCCAGCAGTTTTGGGCTCACCGGGGAGCTGTTTTTT. V and J are TRBV6-6 and TRBJ2-2; D not certain. This CDR3 has 13 amino acids. V shed 4 bases and J shed 4 bases, with 7 bases lying between them. Germline V lookup: CDR1 MNHNY, CDR2 SVGAGI (reference sequence).

The J gene is TRBJ2-7, the V gene TRBV18, with 11 positions matching TRBD1. CDR3 length: 16 residues. Germline loops: CDR1 KGHSH, CDR2 LQKENI. Unmatched junction bases numbered 4, after V lost 3 bases and J lost 0 bases. The CDR3: CASSPGTGGSSYEQYV. The CDR3 nucleotides are TGTGCCAGCTCACCTGGGACAGGGGGTAGCTCCTACGAGCAGTACGTC.

V usage is TRBV19 and J usage is TRBJ2-2, with D perhaps TRBD1 (7 bases). The CDR3 has 13 amino acids. CDR1 is LNHDA and CDR2 is SQIVND in the germline V gene (reference sequence). V was cut by 7 bases and J by 5 bases, with 11 bases left in between. The CDR3 nucleotides read TGTGCCAGTATTTCAGGGGGGACCGGGGAGCTGTTTTTT. Protein sequence: CASISGGTGELFF.

V usage is TRBV29-1 and J usage is TRBJ1-6; maybe TRBD1 (5 bases). Deletions cut 3 bases from V and 7 bases from J, with 19 bases between. There are 16 residues in the CDR3. CDR1 and CDR2 from the germline V gene are SQVTM and ANQGSEA. CDR3 sequence reads: CSVDKRQTLKNSPLHF. CDR3 nucleotides: TGCAGCGTTGATAAACGACAGACCCTTAAGAATTCACCCCTCCACTTT. The full variable domain, rest sourced from reference TRBV29-1 and TRBJ1-6, is SAVISQKPSRDICQRGTSLTIQCQVDSQVTMMFWYRQQPGQSLTLIATANQGSEATYESGFVIDKFPISRPNLTFSTLTVSNMSPEDSSIYLCSVDKRQTLKNSPLHFGNGTRLTVT.

This chain connects TRBV7-2 to TRBJ2-1; 10 bases align to TRBD2. CDR3 size: 14 residues. V gave up 4 bases and J gave up 8 bases; unmatched junction bases: 5. The germline V gene encodes CDR1 SGHTA and CDR2 FQGNSA. Written as DNA, the CDR3 is TGTGCCAGCAGCTCTGGACTAGCGGTCGATGAGCAGTTCTTC. Encoded protein: CASSSGLAVDEQFF.

This sequence joins TRBV18 and TRBJ1-1; D remains unclear. Germline CDR1 is KGHSH and CDR2 is LQKENI. Trimming left V 2 bases short and J 8 bases short, with 15 bases between. This CDR3 spans 14 amino acids. The CDR3 protein is CASSPGGNGREAFF. The CDR3 DNA follows: TGTGCCAGCTCACCAGGAGGGAACGGCCGGGAAGCTTTCTTT.

CDR3 sequence reads: CASSSPARGGLNTQYF. CDR3 in DNA: TGTGCCAGCAGTTCCCCCGCGCGGGGGGGGCTGAATACGCAGTATTTT. The rearrangement joins TRBV28 to TRBJ2-3; 9 nucleotides match TRBD2. J lost 7 bases, V lost 4 bases, and 12 bases had no gene match. Germline values: CDR1 MDHEN, CDR2 SYDVKM. This CDR3 has 16 residues.

The J gene is TRBJ2-1, the V gene TRBV20-1; 7 bases match TRBD2. Germline CDR1 reads DFQATT; CDR2 reads SNEGSKA (reference sequence). The CDR3 has 12 amino acids. With 3 bases clipped from V and 9 bases from J, the junction kept 5 bases outside the gene matches. The CDR3 spells CSASKAGSEQFF. The CDR3 DNA follows: TGCAGTGCTAGTAAAGCGGGGTCTGAGCAGTTCTTC.

The table lists this clone with a count of one. This chain joins TRBV5-1 and TRBJ1-5; D might be TRBD1 (5 bases). V lost 0 bases, J lost 7 bases, and 17 bases lay in between. CDR3 length equals 16 residues. Germline V gene sequence: CDR1 SGHRS, CDR2 YFSETQ. CDR3 sequence reads: CASSLGDVAGNQPQHF. DNA for the CDR3: TGCGCCAGCAGCTTGGGGGACGTAGCGGGAAACCAGCCCCAGCATTTT.

CDR3 bases: TGCGCCAGCAGCCCCACTTCAAGAGGTCCTGAAGCTTTCTTT. This encodes CASSPTSRGPEAFF. The gene calls are TRBV5-1 and TRBJ1-1; D not resolved. The CDR3 is 14 residues long. From germline, CDR1 is SGHRS and CDR2 YFSETQ. With 4 bases removed from V and 6 bases from J, the gap between germline ends came to 16 bases.

The chain combines TRBV5-5 with TRBJ1-3; a weak D match, TRBD1 (5 bases). The CDR3 contains 17 residues. CDR1 is SGHKS, CDR2 YYEKEE, per germline (reference sequence). V dropped 3 bases and J dropped 4 bases, with 20 bases sitting between them. CDR3 nucleotide sequence: TGTGCCAGCAGCTACGATGATAGCGGGACGTACGGAAACACCATATATTTT. Protein sequence: CASSYDDSGTYGNTIYF.